This T cell receptor beta chain was documented in a study of CD8+CD57+ T cells in acquired aplastic anemia. Researchers used genomic DNA as the template to profile TCR beta VDJ and CDR3. Via MiXCR, TCRdb re-called the reads, giving one row per CDR3 protein. The table includes about 220,000 distinct CDR3 sequences, 34% detected once. General observations from the study: Overlapping CD8+ CDR3 repertoires of patients and controls contained approximately 28 shared sequences.

This clonotype has ten or more counts. Antigen specificity is unknown. This CDR3 spans 15 amino acids. Trimming took off 8 bases at V and 5 bases at J, with 16 bases between the two ends. CDR1 is MNHNS, CDR2 SASEGT, per germline. Sequenced input: sorted CD4+, CD8+, or CD8+CD57+ T cells (not recorded which) from PBMCs. This chain uses TRBV6-1 with TRBJ1-6; TRBD1 might be the D (6 bases). This clonotype was sampled from a human donor in good health, serving as a control. The CDR3 nucleotides are TGTGCCAGCCAATCTTCGAACAGGGATAATTCACCCCTCCACTTT. This sequence encodes CASQSSNRDNSPLHF.